This entry features one T cell receptor beta chain sequence. Its antigen remains unidentified. The data stem from a study of naive and memory T cell subsets. Notes on the study in general: Between naive and memory subsets, TCR abundance power law exponents differed.

Both TRBC1 and TRBC2 were covered by a beta constant-region primer of two equimolar oligonucleotides. Four rounds of PCR amplified the ligated cDNA using nested alpha and beta constant-region primers plus SP2. TCRdb reprocessed the UMI-ligation and nested PCR reads with MiXCR, giving one entry per CDR3 protein. The sample shows 100,000 to 150,000 distinct CDR3 sequences, 36% of them seen only once. The clonotype was recovered from a human donor in good health. Sample: central memory CD4+ T cells from blood.

The CDR3 coding sequence is TGTGCCAGCAGGCGGACTATCCACAATGAGCAGTTCTTC. Translated: CASRRTIHNEQFF. The V and J genes are TRBV28 and TRBJ2-1, with a weak D call TRBD2 (6 bases). V lost 6 bases and J 5 bases, leaving 11 bases between the germline ends. CDR3 length equals 13 residues. Germline loops: CDR1 MDHEN, CDR2 SYDVKM.